This T cell receptor (beta chain) was captured in a study of CD8 T cells in Susac syndrome. Study findings and constraints: The authors acknowledged that the study's TCR sequencing and HLA analysis involved relatively few individuals.

Reverse transcription of about 0.5 to 1 ug RNA used random hexamers. Across 54 Vbeta and 13 Jbeta, immunoSEQ multiplex PCR amplified TCR beta CDR3. TCRdb ran MiXCR on the immunoSEQ multiplex PCR reads and lists one entry per CDR3 protein. There are around 230,000 distinct CDR3 sequences in the sample; about 96% occur only once, and 0.08% to 0.11% lies in the top ten. Germline-derived CDR1 and CDR2 are SEHNR and FQNEAQ (reference sequence). The J segment lost 8 bases and the V segment lost 5 bases, leaving 12 bases of the junction unmatched. This CDR3 is built from 15 residues. Remarks on this clonotype: Its antigen is as yet unknown.

The sample consisted of CD4+ T cells from PBMCs. J is TRBJ2-4 and V is TRBV7-9; 7 nucleotides line up with TRBD2. This clonotype originated in a human donor with Susac syndrome. As DNA, the CDR3 is TGTGCCAGCAGCCGTAGCGGGCAAGTGCCGGACATTCAGTACTTC. This codes for CASSRSGQVPDIQYF.